The 12 T cell receptor beta chains reported below all come from one sample, sequenced in a study of spatial heterogeneity in lung cancer (dated by TCRdb to between 2019 and 2020). Explained via the paper, the time point label denotes: blood at routine non-recurrence follow-up after resection. Whole RNA extracted from tumor and nontumor lung tissue, or from cryopreserved PBMC samples, was used for TCR sequencing without cell sorting. The receptor library was made with 5' RACE. Sequenced on a NextSeq 500. TCRdb ran its own pipeline on the public reads, namely fastp trimming at Q25 and MiXCR clone calling, and kept in-frame beta chains. CDR3 protein sequences are deduplicated, and each keeps its most common genes and DNA. A total of some 120,000 distinct CDR3 sequences appear in this sample, 9.5% to 15% of them only once. Around 17% of the sample goes to the ten largest clones. This specimen consisted of PBMCs, obtained at follow-up. The source is a male donor with early-stage non-small cell lung cancer.

The CDR3 DNA sequence: TGTGCCAGCAGCCAAGAGGGAAATCAGCCCCAGCATTTT. This encodes CASSQEGNQPQHF. The chain combines TRBV3-1 with TRBJ1-5; D remains ambiguous. V lost 0 bases and J lost 4, with 4 bases in between. Germline loops: CDR1 LGHDT, CDR2 YNNKEL (reference sequence). The length of the CDR3 is 13 residues.

The chain employs TRBV28 and TRBJ2-1; TRBD2 is a possible D gene (6 bases). CDR3 length: 14 amino acids. With 3 bases removed from V and 9 bases from J, the gap between germline ends came to 15 bases. CDR1 and CDR2 (germline): MDHEN, SYDVKM. CDR3 DNA: TGTGCCAGCAGTTTTAGCAGGCGGGGAGCTGAGCAGTTCTTC. Protein: CASSFSRRGAEQFF.

This clonotype has more than one count but fewer than ten. This chain uses TRBV27 with TRBJ2-1, with D unclear. This CDR3 has 14 amino acids. V lost 6 bases, J lost 0 bases, and 9 bases lay in between. Germline V CDR1 and CDR2: MNHEY, SMNVEV (reference sequence). CDR3 DNA sequence: TGTGCCAGCAGCTCCTCCCGCTCCTACAATGAGCAGTTCTTC. Its translation: CASSSSRSYNEQFF.

This clonotype showed up just a few times. The chain couples TRBV27 to TRBJ1-6; the D is unclear. The CDR3 runs 19 residues. Germline assignment: CDR1 MNHEY and CDR2 SMNVEV (reference sequence). V was trimmed by 0 bases and J by 5 bases, leaving 20 bases between them. The CDR3 region has the DNA TGTGCCAGCAGTTTATCTCAACCCCACCGCTGGGGTCATAATTCACCCCTCCACTTT. This encodes CASSLSQPHRWGHNSPLHF.

This clonotype was picked up many times. The gene calls are TRBV12-3 or TRBV12-4 and TRBJ2-1; D might be TRBD1 (5 bases). The V end was cut by 6 bases, the J end by 5 bases, with 20 bases between. The CDR3 length is 16 residues. The CDR3 is CASSLRRGSLHNEQFF. Here the CDR3 DNA reads TGTGCCAGCAGCCTCCGAAGGGGATCCCTTCACAATGAGCAGTTCTTC.

There are many counts of this clonotype. The genes are TRBV28 and TRBJ2-1; TRBD1 aligns across 7 bases. There are 12 residues in the CDR3. With V trimmed by 2 bases and J by 11 bases, 3 bases remained unmatched. Germline lookup yields CDR1 MDHEN and CDR2 SYDVKM. The CDR3 DNA reads as TGTGCCAGCAGTTTAGCGGACAGGCAGCAGTTCTTC. Amino acid sequence: CASSLADRQQFF.

Only one count was recorded for this clonotype. The chain joins TRBV4-1 to TRBJ2-3; no clear D gene. The CDR3 runs 14 residues. V lost 1 base, J lost 6 bases, and 11 bases lay in between. Germline V lookup: CDR1 MGHRA, CDR2 YSYEKL. CDR3 residues: CASSQGPYGDTQYF. The CDR3 DNA follows: TGCGCCAGCAGCCAAGGGCCATATGGGGATACGCAGTATTTT.

This clonotype turned up a few times. The chain carries TRBV11-2 and TRBJ2-3, with a weak D call TRBD1 (6 bases). The length of the CDR3 is 14 residues. Trimming shortened V by 5 bases and J by 4 bases, and 13 bases separated the two germline ends. Germline lookup yields CDR1 SGHAT and CDR2 FQNNGV. This CDR3 reads CASSLRTDPDTQYF. The DNA of the CDR3 is TGTGCCAGCAGCCTACGGACAGATCCAGATACGCAGTATTTT. The full variable domain, its missing parts supplied by reference TRBV11-2 and TRBJ2-3, is EAGVAQSPRYKIIEKRQSVAFWCNPISGHATLYWYQQILGQGPKLLIQFQNNGVVDDSQLPKDRFSAERLKGVDSTLKIQPAKLEDSAVYLCASSLRTDPDTQYFGPGTRLTVL.

This clonotype was recorded a few times. This sequence joins TRBV10-3 and TRBJ2-2; D not resolved. Germline-derived CDR1 and CDR2 are ENHRY and SYGVKD. This CDR3 is 20 amino acids long. V gave up 6 bases and J gave up 6 bases, with 32 bases separating them. The CDR3 nucleotides read TGTGCCATCAGGAAAAATCTTTTGGCAGCGCCGAAACGAAACGCCGGGGAGCTGTTTTTT. Amino acids: CAIRKNLLAAPKRNAGELFF.

The rearrangement uses TRBV10-3 and TRBJ1-5; D ambiguous. Germline CDR1 reads ENHRY; CDR2 reads SYGVKD. This CDR3 has 16 amino acids. V shed 0 bases and J shed 0 bases, with 9 bases lying between them. CDR3 loop: CAISESVGYSNQPQHF. CDR3 sequence (DNA): TGTGCCATCAGTGAGTCGGTGGGATATAGCAATCAGCCCCAGCATTTT.

The chain carries TRBV7-2 and TRBJ1-3; 8 bases align to TRBD1. The V and J ends lost 2 bases and 0 bases, in that order; junction bases with no gene match: 6. The CDR3 length is 17 residues. Per the germline V gene, CDR1 is SGHTA and CDR2 is FQGNSA. The CDR3: CASSLKGQDYSGNTIYF. The CDR3, as DNA: TGTGCCAGCAGCTTAAAGGGACAGGACTACTCTGGAAACACCATATATTTT.

This clonotype was counted only a few times. J is TRBJ1-3 and V is TRBV9, with D unresolved. Trimming pared 2 bases from V and 4 bases from J, leaving 13 bases between. The CDR3 contains 15 residues. CDR1 is SGDLS and CDR2 is YYNGEE in the germline V gene. CDR3 nucleotides: TGTGCCAGCAGCGTGAGCGGGGTAATCGGAAACACCATATATTTT. It is translated as CASSVSGVIGNTIYF.